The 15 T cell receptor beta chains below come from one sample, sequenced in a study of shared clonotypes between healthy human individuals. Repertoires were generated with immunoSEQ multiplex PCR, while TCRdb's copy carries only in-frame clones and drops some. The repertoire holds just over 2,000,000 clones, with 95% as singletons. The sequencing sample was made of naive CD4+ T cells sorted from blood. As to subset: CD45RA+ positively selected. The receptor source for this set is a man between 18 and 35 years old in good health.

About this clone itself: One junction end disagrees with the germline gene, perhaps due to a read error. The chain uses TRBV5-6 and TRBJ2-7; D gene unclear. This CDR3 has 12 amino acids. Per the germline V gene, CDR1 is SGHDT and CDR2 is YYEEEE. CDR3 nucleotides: TGTGCCAGCAGCTTGGTTAACTGGGATGAGGACTTC. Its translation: CASSLVNWDEDF.

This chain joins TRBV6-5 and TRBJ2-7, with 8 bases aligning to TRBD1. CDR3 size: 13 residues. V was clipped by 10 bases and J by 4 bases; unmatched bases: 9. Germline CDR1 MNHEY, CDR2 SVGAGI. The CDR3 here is CATGQGLTYEQYF. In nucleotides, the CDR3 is TGTGCCACTGGACAGGGACTGACATACGAGCAGTACTTC.

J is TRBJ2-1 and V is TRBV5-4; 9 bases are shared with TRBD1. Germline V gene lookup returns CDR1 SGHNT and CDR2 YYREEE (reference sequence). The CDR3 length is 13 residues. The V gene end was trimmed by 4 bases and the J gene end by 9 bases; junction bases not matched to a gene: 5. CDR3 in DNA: TGTGCCAGCAGCGTACAGGGGGCTAGTGAGCAGTTCTTC. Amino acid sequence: CASSVQGASEQFF. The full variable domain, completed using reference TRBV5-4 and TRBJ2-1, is ETGVTQSPTHLIKTRGQQVTLRCSSQSGHNTVSWYQQALGQGPQFIFQYYREEENGRGNFPPRFSGLQFPNYSSELNVNALELDDSALYLCASSVQGASEQFFGPGTRLTVL.

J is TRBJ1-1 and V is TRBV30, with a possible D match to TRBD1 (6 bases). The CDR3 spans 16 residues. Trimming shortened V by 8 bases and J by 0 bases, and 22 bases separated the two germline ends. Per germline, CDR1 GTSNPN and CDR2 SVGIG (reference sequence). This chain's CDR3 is CARVVSKTGLNTEAFF. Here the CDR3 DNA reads TGTGCCCGGGTTGTCTCGAAGACAGGTTTGAACACTGAAGCTTTCTTT.

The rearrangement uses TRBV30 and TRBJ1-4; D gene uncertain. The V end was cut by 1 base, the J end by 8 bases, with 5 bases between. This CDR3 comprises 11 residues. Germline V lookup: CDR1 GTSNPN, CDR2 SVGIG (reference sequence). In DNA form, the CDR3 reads TGTGCCTGGAGTGAGGCAGAAAAACTGTTTTTT. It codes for CAWSEAEKLFF.

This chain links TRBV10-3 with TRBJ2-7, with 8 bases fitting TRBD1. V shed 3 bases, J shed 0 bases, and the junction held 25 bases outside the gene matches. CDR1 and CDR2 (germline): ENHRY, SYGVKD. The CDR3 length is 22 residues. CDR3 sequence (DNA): TGTGCCATCAGTGATTGGGGGAGGAGCGGACAGGGAAAGGCAAGGAGCTCCTACGAGCAGTACTTC. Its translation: CAISDWGRSGQGKARSSYEQYF.

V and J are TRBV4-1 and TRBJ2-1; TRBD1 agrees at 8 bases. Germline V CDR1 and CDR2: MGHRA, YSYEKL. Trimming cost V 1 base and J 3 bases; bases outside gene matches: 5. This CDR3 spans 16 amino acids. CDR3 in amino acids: CASSQATGDLYNEQFF. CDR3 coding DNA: TGCGCCAGCAGCCAAGCGACAGGGGACCTCTACAATGAGCAGTTCTTC.

CDR3 coding DNA: TGCGCCAGCAGCCAAGAACAGACCCAGTACTTC. Its protein product is CASSQEQTQYF. The genes are TRBV4-1 and TRBJ2-5; no reliable D call. From germline, CDR1 is MGHRA and CDR2 YSYEKL. The V end was cut by 0 bases, the J end by 6 bases, with 2 bases between. This CDR3 spans 11 amino acids.

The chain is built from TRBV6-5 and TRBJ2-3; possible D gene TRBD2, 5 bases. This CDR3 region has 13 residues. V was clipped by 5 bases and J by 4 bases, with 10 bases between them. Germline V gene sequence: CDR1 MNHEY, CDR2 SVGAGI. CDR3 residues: CASSRFGADTQYF. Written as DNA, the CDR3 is TGTGCCAGCAGTCGCTTCGGGGCAGATACGCAGTATTTT.

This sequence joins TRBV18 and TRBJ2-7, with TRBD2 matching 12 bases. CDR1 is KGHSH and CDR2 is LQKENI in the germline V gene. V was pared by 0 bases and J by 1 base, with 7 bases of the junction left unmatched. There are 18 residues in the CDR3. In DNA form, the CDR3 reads TGTGCCAGCTCACCACCCCTAGCGGGAGGGCCATGGTCCTACGAGCAGTACTTC. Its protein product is CASSPPLAGGPWSYEQYF.

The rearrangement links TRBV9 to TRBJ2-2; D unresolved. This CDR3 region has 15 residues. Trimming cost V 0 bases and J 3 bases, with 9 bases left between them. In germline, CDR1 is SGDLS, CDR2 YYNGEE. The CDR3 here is CASSVEAIDTGELFF. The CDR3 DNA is TGTGCCAGCAGCGTAGAAGCCATAGACACCGGGGAGCTGTTTTTT.

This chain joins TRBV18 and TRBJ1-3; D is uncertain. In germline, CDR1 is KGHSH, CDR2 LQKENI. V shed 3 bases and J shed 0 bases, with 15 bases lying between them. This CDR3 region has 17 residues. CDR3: CASSPLEDSSSGNTIYF. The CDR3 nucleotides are TGTGCCAGCTCACCTCTAGAAGACTCCAGCTCTGGAAACACCATATATTTT.

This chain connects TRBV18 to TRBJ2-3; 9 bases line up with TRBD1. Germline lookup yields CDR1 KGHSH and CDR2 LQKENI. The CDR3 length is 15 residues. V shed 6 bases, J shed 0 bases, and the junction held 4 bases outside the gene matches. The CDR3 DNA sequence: TGTGCCAGCTCTCGCGGACAGGGGAGCACAGATACGCAGTATTTT. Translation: CASSRGQGSTDTQYF.

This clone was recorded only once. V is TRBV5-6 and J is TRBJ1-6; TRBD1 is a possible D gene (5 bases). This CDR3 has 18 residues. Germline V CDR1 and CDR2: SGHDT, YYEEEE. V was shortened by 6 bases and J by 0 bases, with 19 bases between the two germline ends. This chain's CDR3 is CASTQSSGAISYNSPLHF. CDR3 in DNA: TGTGCCAGCACCCAATCCTCCGGGGCAATCTCCTATAATTCACCCCTCCACTTT.

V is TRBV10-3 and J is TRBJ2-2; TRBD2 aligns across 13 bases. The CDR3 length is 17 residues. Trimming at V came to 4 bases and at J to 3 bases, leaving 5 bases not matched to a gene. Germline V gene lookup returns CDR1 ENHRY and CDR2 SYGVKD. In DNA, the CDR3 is TGTGCCATCAGTGGGGGACTAGCGGGGCCCGACACCGGGGAGCTGTTTTTT. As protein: CAISGGLAGPDTGELFF.